This is a list of T cell receptor beta chains from one sample in a study of a mutant IDH1 vaccine in newly diagnosed glioma. These TCRs' antigens remain unknown. Profiled with immunoSEQ multiplex PCR; TCRdb holds only in-frame clones, not every one. Here the sample spans over 45,000 clones, around 84% being singletons. This sample comprised PBMCs, obtained from a glioma patient whose treatment included an IDH1 peptide vaccine. These receptors all come from a woman in her forties or fifties with glioma. CDR3s include the opening cysteine and the closing phenylalanine or tryptophan. A D gene is named only where the DNA matches it firmly. A clone size is listed for some rows: how often the clone was seen (once, few, many), or a class if it is expanded.

V: TRBV7-9; length: 15; J: TRBJ1-4; size: -; D: -; CDR3: CASSLEQVYNEKLFF
V: TRBV2; length: 12; J: TRBJ2-2; size: once; D: -; CDR3: CASSEGTGELFF
V: TRBV10-1; length: 12; J: TRBJ1-2; size: -; D: -; CDR3: CASSEPDYGYTF
V: TRBV28; length: 13; J: TRBJ2-1; size: few; D: TRBD1; CDR3: CASSLQGYNEQFF
V: TRBV5-4; length: 15; J: TRBJ1-1; size: -; D: TRBD1; CDR3: CASSAGQGAVTEAFF
V: TRBV5-1; length: 15; J: TRBJ2-1; size: -; D: TRBD2; CDR3: CASSLGAGGNNEQFF
V: TRBV20-1; length: 11; J: TRBJ1-2; size: few; D: -; CDR3: CSGIFDGGYTF
V: TRBV19; length: 13; J: TRBJ1-2; size: -; D: -; CDR3: CASSISNLRGYTF
V: TRBV7-2; length: 15; J: TRBJ1-5; size: few; D: TRBD1; CDR3: CASSWDRNSNQPQHF
V: TRBV18; length: 13; J: TRBJ2-5; size: -; D: -; CDR3: CASSPGTLETQYF
V: TRBV19; length: 16; J: TRBJ1-3; size: -; D: -; CDR3: CASSLKAGDSGNTIYF
V: TRBV1; length: 12; J: TRBJ1-1; size: -; D: -; CDR3: CTSSQGQGIVFF
V: TRBV28; length: 14; J: TRBJ1-2; size: -; D: -; CDR3: CASSPMGGSYGYTF
V: TRBV2; length: 15; J: TRBJ2-7; size: -; D: -; CDR3: CASSEESGVSYEQYF
V: TRBV6-5; length: 15; J: TRBJ1-1; size: -; D: -; CDR3: CASSRGGKGNTEAFF
V: TRBV7-2; length: 13; J: TRBJ1-2; size: -; D: -; CDR3: CASSPHTNYGYTF
V: TRBV6-1; length: 14; J: TRBJ2-3; size: -; D: TRBD1; CDR3: CASSTTGGIDTQYF
V: TRBV19; length: 14; J: TRBJ1-1; size: few; D: TRBD1; CDR3: CASSPRGQLTEAFF
V: TRBV6-6; length: 14; J: TRBJ1-6; size: -; D: TRBD1; CDR3: CASSRDSYNSPLHF